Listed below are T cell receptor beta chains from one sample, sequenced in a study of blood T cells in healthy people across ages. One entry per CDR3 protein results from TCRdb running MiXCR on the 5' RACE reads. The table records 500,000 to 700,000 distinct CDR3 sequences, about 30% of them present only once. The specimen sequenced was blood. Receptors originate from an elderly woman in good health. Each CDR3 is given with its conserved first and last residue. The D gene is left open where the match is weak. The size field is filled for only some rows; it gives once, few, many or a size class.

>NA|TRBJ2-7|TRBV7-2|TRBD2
CASSLRLDGGGAFYEQYF
TGTGCCAGCAGCTTACGCCTTGATGGCGGGGGGGCCTTCTACGAGCAGTACTTC
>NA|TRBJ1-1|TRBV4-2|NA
CASSQPTVNTEAFF
TGTGCCAGCAGCCAACCGACAGTGAACACTGAAGCTTTCTTT
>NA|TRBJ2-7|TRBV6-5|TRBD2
CASRPTSGGYYEQYF
TGTGCCAGCAGACCGACTAGCGGGGGCTACTACGAGCAGTACTTC
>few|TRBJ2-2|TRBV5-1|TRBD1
CASSLDRAAGELFF
TGCGCCAGCAGCCTGGACAGGGCGGCCGGGGAGCTGTTTTTT
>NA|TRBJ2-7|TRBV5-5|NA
CASATLGPLYNEQYF
TGTGCCAGCGCAACACTAGGTCCCCTATACAATGAGCAGTACTTC
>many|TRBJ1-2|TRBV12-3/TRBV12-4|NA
CASSLSHRAGINYGYTF
TGTGCCAGCAGTTTAAGTCATAGGGCAGGGATTAACTATGGCTACACCTTC
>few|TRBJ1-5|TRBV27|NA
CASSPGAVQPQHF
TGTGCCAGCAGTCCGGGTGCGGTGCAGCCCCAGCATTTT
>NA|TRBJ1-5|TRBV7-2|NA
CVSSRDNNQPQHF
TGTGTCAGCAGTCGGGACAACAATCAGCCCCAGCATTTT
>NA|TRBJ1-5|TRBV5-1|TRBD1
CASSGTGDSGQPQHF
TGCGCCAGCAGCGGGACAGGGGATAGCGGTCAGCCCCAGCATTTT
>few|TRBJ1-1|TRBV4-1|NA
CASSQIGQEAFF
TGCGCCAGCAGCCAAATCGGACAGGAAGCTTTCTTT
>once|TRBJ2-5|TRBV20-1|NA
CSATNPSDFRLETQYF
TGCAGTGCAACCAACCCCTCCGACTTTAGGTTGGAGACCCAGTACTTC
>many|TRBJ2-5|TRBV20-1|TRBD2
CSANKVAGGQETQYF
TGCAGCGCTAATAAGGTAGCGGGGGGCCAAGAGACCCAGTACTTC
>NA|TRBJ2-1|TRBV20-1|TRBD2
CSARRTSGSVSYNGQFF
TGCAGTGCTAGAAGGACTAGCGGGAGTGTCTCCTACAATGGGCAGTTCTTC
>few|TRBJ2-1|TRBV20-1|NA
CSARDRGGRDKQFF
TGCAGTGCTAGAGATCGCGGAGGGCGGGACAAGCAGTTCTTC
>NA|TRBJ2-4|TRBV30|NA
CAWIHQGRFYGQYF
TGTGCCTGGATCCATCAGGGTCGATTCTACGGGCAGTACTTC
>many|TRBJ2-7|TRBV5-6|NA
CASSVQAAVMKQYF
TGTGCCAGCAGCGTACAGGCTGCCGTAATGAAGCAGTACTTC
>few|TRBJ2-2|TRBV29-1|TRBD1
CSVSSDRGTGELFF
TGCAGCGTGTCGTCCGACAGGGGCACCGGGGAGCTGTTTTTT
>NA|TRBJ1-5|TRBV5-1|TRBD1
CASSPTGQGSNQPQHF
TGCGCCAGCAGCCCTACGGGACAGGGAAGCAATCAGCCCCAGCATTTT
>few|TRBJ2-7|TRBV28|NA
CTSSLSPGAAHRSEQYF
TGTACCAGCAGTTTATCACCGGGGGCCGCTCACCGAAGCGAGCAGTACTTC
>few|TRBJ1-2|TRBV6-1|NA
CASKLADIQPRGYTF
TGTGCCAGCAAACTAGCAGACATCCAGCCCCGCGGCTACACCTTC
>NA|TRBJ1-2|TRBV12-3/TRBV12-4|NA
CASSIGGAGYGYTF
TGTGCCAGCAGCATCGGGGGGGCTGGCTATGGCTACACCTTC
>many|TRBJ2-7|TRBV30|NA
CAWSTTQPYEQYF
TGTGCCTGGAGTACCACACAGCCTTACGAGCAGTACTTC
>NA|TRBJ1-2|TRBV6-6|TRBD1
CASSYYSGTGDGYTF
TGTGCCAGCAGTTACTACTCCGGGACAGGGGATGGCTACACCTTC
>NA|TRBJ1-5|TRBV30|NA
CAWNNQRGNQPQHF
TGTGCCTGGAACAATCAGCGGGGCAATCAGCCCCAGCATTTT
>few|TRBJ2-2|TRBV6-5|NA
CASRSPHRERTGELFF
TGTGCCAGCAGGTCCCCCCACCGGGAAAGGACCGGGGAGCTGTTTTTT
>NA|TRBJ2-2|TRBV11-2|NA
CASSLVLGARDTGELFF
TGTGCCAGCAGCTTAGTTCTGGGGGCGCGGGACACCGGGGAGCTGTTTTTT
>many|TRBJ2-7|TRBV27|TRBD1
CASSLWTGLSYEQYF
TGTGCCAGCAGTTTATGGACAGGACTCTCCTACGAGCAGTACTTC
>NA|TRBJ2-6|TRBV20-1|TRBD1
CSARGRTGDRSGANVLTF
TGCAGTGCTAGAGGCAGGACAGGGGATCGCTCTGGGGCCAACGTCCTGACTTTC
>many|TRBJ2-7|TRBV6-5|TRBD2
CASSSRLAGPYEQYF
TGTGCCAGCAGTTCCCGACTAGCGGGGCCCTACGAGCAGTACTTC
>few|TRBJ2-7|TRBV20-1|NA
CSANDAYNEQYF
TGCAGTGCCAACGACGCCTACAATGAGCAGTACTTC
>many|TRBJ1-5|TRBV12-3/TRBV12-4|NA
CASSASDNQPQHF
TGTGCCAGCAGCGCTTCGGACAATCAGCCCCAGCATTTT
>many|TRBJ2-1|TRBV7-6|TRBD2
CASSLELAGSYNEQFF
TGTGCCAGCAGCTTAGAGCTAGCGGGCTCTTACAATGAGCAGTTCTTC
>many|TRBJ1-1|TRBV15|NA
CATSRDGRRNTEAFF
TGTGCCACCAGCAGAGATGGGAGGAGGAACACTGAAGCTTTCTTT
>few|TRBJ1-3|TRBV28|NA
CASSPAGWAGAGNTIYF
TGTGCCAGCAGCCCCGCGGGCTGGGCAGGGGCTGGAAACACCATATATTTT
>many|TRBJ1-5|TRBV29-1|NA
CSVGRGQGQPQHF
TGCAGCGTTGGGCGGGGGCAGGGTCAGCCCCAGCATTTT
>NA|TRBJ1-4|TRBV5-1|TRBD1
CASSFGTGRVEKLFF
TGCGCCAGCAGCTTCGGGACAGGGCGTGTTGAAAAACTGTTTTTT
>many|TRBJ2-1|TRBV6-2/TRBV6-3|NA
CATHFLNEQFF
TGTGCCACCCACTTCTTGAATGAGCAGTTCTTC
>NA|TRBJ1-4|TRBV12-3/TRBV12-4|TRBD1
CASSDRTGLNEKLFF
TGTGCCAGCAGTGACCGGACAGGGCTTAATGAAAAACTGTTTTTT
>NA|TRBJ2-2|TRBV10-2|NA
CASSASSLTGELFF
TGCGCCAGCAGTGCCAGCAGCCTCACCGGGGAGCTGTTTTTT
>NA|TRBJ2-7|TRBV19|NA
CASTGRNEQYF
TGTGCCAGTACAGGGCGCAATGAGCAGTACTTC
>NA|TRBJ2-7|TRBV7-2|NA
CASSLRDLTYNEQYF
TGTGCCAGCAGCTTACGGGATCTAACCTACAATGAGCAGTACTTC